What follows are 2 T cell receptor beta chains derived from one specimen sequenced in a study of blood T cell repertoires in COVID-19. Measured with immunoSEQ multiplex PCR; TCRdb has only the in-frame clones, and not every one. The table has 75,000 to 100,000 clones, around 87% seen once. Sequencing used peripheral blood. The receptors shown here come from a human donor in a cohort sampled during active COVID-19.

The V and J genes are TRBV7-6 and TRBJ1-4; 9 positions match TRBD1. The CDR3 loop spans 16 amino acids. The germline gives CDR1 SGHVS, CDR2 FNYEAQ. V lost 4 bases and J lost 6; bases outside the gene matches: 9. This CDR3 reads CASSSWSRTGDEKLFF. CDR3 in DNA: TGTGCCAGCAGCTCCTGGTCGAGGACAGGGGATGAAAAACTGTTTTTT.

Written as DNA, the CDR3 is TGTGCCAGCAGCTTAGGCGGGAACTACAATGAGCAGTTCTTC. This gives the protein CASSLGGNYNEQFF. The genes are TRBV11-2 and TRBJ2-1; a possible D gene is TRBD2 (6 bases). Germline V gene data show CDR1 as SGHAT and CDR2 as FQNNGV. Deletions cut 1 base from V and 3 bases from J, with 7 bases between. The CDR3 runs 14 residues.